The clone carrying this T cell receptor beta chain was recorded once. The antigen is undetermined. The PCR used 52 TRBV and 13 TRBJ primers. Sequencing used immunoSEQ multiplex PCR; TCRdb keeps in-frame clones, though not all of them. The table includes tens of thousands of clones, roughly 84% detected once. The CDR3 covers 15 residues. The germline V gene has CDR1 SGHAT and CDR2 FQNNGV. The trim removed 5 bases at V and 4 bases at J, leaving 5 bases unmatched. This record belongs to a study of regulatory T cells. Study-wide findings and caveats: Hydrophobic residues at CDR3 positions 6 and 7 were enriched in conventional CD4+ T cells of CD3G-deficient patients.

V gene TRBV11-2 combines with J gene TRBJ2-3; 11 bases agree with TRBD2. The specimen was conventional CD4+ T cells sorted from blood. The sequence was obtained from a child under 18 with CD3G deficiency. The DNA for the CDR3 is TGTGCCAGCAGCCGGGGACTAGCGGTCGCAGATACGCAGTATTTT. As protein: CASSRGLAVADTQYF.